The clone carrying this T cell receptor beta chain was seen just once. This CDR3 has 14 amino acids. Germline CDR1 and CDR2: GTSNPN and SVGIG (reference sequence). J gave up 5 bases and V 4 bases, and 9 bases lay outside the gene matches. Time point in this sample: pretreatment peripheral blood. This sample was included in a study of PD-L1 blockade in urothelial cancer. TCRdb's table, derived via immunoSEQ multiplex PCR, lists solely in-frame clones and lacks some. In the table there are tens of thousands of clones, about 90% of which are singletons. The sequence was collected from a man between 60 and 75 years old with urothelial cancer. The V gene is TRBV30, the J gene TRBJ2-7; 9 nucleotides agree with TRBD1. The input for sequencing was PBMCs, taken around atezolizumab (anti-PD-L1) treatment. Here the CDR3 DNA reads TGTGCCTGGAAGGCGACAGGGGGTGCCAACGAGCAGTACTTC. As protein: CAWKATGGANEQYF.